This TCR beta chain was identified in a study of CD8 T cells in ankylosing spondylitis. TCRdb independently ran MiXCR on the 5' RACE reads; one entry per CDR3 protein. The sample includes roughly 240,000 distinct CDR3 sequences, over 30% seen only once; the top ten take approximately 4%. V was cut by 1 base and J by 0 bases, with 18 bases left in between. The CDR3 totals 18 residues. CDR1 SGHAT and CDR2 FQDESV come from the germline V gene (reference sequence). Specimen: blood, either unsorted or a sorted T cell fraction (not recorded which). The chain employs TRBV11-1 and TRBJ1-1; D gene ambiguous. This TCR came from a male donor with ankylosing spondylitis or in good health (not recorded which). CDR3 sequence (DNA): TGTGCCAGCAGCTTAGGGGCCAACGGACGGATCGTGAACACTGAAGCTTTCTTT. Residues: CASSLGANGRIVNTEAFF.